This is a list of T cell receptor beta chains from one sample in a study of cytomegalovirus exposure and HLA in healthy donors. Generated by immunoSEQ multiplex PCR, the TCRdb table keeps only in-frame clones and is missing some. The table has approximately 170,000 clones, 79% seen once. The sequenced sample was PBMCs. The receptors come from a woman aged 45 to 65 in good health and CMV-seronegative. The CDR3 runs from the conserved cysteine through the conserved F or W. A D gene is named only where the DNA matches it firmly. The size entry is marked missing in some rows and otherwise reads once, few, many or a size class.

>NA|TRBV28|NA|TRBJ1-1
TGTGCCAGCATAGATATAGGAAAGGGGCTCCCTGAAGCTTTCTTT
CASIDIGKGLPEAFF
>NA|TRBV29-1|NA|TRBJ1-1
TGCAGCGTTGTCCACAGGGCACGGGACACTGAAGCTTTCTTT
CSVVHRARDTEAFF
>NA|TRBV6-6|NA|TRBJ2-7
TGTGCCAGCAGTTACTCGTTCCGGGGGAAGTACTACGAGCAGTACTTC
CASSYSFRGKYYEQYF
>NA|TRBV14|NA|TRBJ2-7
TGTGCCAGCAGCCAAGCGCACAGCTACGAGCAGTACTTC
CASSQAHSYEQYF
>NA|TRBV6-1|TRBD1|TRBJ1-2
TGTGCCAGCAGTCTAGACAGGGTCGACTATGGCTACACCTTC
CASSLDRVDYGYTF
>once|TRBV19|TRBD1|TRBJ1-1
TGTGCCAGCAGCCCCAATCGGGACAGGACTGAAGCTTTCTTT
CASSPNRDRTEAFF
>NA|TRBV5-4|NA|TRBJ2-5
TGTGCCAGCAGCTTCCAAGCCATGAGGGAGACCCAGTACTTC
CASSFQAMRETQYF
>NA|TRBV5-1|NA|TRBJ2-7
TGCGCCAGCCGCCGGGACCAAGGGGGCTACGAGCAGTACTTC
CASRRDQGGYEQYF
>NA|TRBV2|TRBD2|TRBJ2-5
TGTGCCAGCAGTGGGACTAGCGGGGTGATCTCAGAATGGGAGACCCAGTACTTC
CASSGTSGVISEWETQYF
>NA|TRBV5-1|NA|TRBJ2-2
TGCGCCAGCAGCTTAGACCAGGGTGGCGGGGAGCTGTTTTTT
CASSLDQGGGELFF
>few|TRBV4-1|NA|TRBJ2-7
TGCGCCAGCAGCCAAGTCTTGGGTGGGCAGGGGGGACCCTACGAGCAGTACTTC
CASSQVLGGQGGPYEQYF
>NA|TRBV7-9|NA|TRBJ1-5
TGTGCCAGCAGCTTAGGACAGTCTAGCAATCAGCCCCAGCATTTT
CASSLGQSSNQPQHF
>NA|TRBV6-5|NA|TRBJ2-7
TGTGCCAGCAGTTACTCGACCAGGGGATACGAGCAGTACTTC
CASSYSTRGYEQYF
>few|TRBV4-3|TRBD2|TRBJ2-5
TGCGCCAGCAGCCCAGGCAGCGGGGGTTACCAAGAGACCCAGTACTTC
CASSPGSGGYQETQYF
>NA|TRBV5-6|TRBD2|TRBJ2-1
TGTGCCAGCAGCTTGTACAGCGGGAGGGCCCAGAATGAGCAGTTCTTC
CASSLYSGRAQNEQFF
>NA|TRBV9|TRBD1|TRBJ1-1
TGTGCCAGCAGCGTAGCCCTACAGGGGTCAGCTTTCTTT
CASSVALQGSAFF
>few|TRBV18|NA|TRBJ1-1
TGTGCCAGCTCACCATATCAGGGTAGAAGAACTGAAGCTTTCTTT
CASSPYQGRRTEAFF
>NA|TRBV28|NA|TRBJ1-1
TGTGCCAGCAGTTTACCTCTTGGACAGCCAACCACTGAAGCTTTCTTT
CASSLPLGQPTTEAFF
>once|TRBV27|NA|TRBJ2-7
TGTGCCAGCAGCTGGGGACTTAACTACGAGCAGTACTTC
CASSWGLNYEQYF
>NA|TRBV4-3|TRBD2|TRBJ2-1
TGCGCCAGCAGCTCGGGACTAGCGGGGGCTTACAATGAGCAGTTCTTC
CASSSGLAGAYNEQFF
>NA|TRBV4-3|TRBD1|TRBJ1-4
TGCGCCAGCAGCCAAGAAACAGGGGGGTTTGAAAAACTGTTTTTT
CASSQETGGFEKLFF
>NA|TRBV6-1|TRBD1|TRBJ1-5
TGTGCCAGCAGAGGGACAGGGCCGGATCAGCCCCAGCATTTT
CASRGTGPDQPQHF
>NA|TRBV7-2|TRBD1|TRBJ2-3
TGTGCTAGCTACGACAGGGGGTGGACAGATACGCAGTATTTT
CASYDRGWTDTQYF
>NA|TRBV11-2|TRBD1|TRBJ2-4
TGTGCCAGCAGCGCCCGGTGGGGACAGGGATTAGCCAAAAACATTCAGTACTTC
CASSARWGQGLAKNIQYF
>NA|TRBV7-9|NA|TRBJ1-1
TGTTCCAGCAGCTTAGGAGGGACACAGAACACTGAAGCTTTCTTT
CSSSLGGTQNTEAFF
>few|TRBV7-9|TRBD1|TRBJ1-2
TGTGCCAGCAGCTTAAGGGACAGCCCTAACTATGGCTACACCTTC
CASSLRDSPNYGYTF
>NA|TRBV7-2|TRBD1|TRBJ2-2
TGTGCCAGCAGCACGCGGACAGGGGGAGGGGCCGGGGAGCTGTTTTTT
CASSTRTGGGAGELFF
>once|TRBV13|TRBD1|TRBJ2-3
TGTGCCAGCAGCTTCCGACAGGGTTACGCAGATACGCAGTATTTT
CASSFRQGYADTQYF
>NA|TRBV10-3|NA|TRBJ2-7
TGTGCCATCAGTGATCCGACAAAAACCTACGAGCAGTACTTC
CAISDPTKTYEQYF
>NA|TRBV7-8|TRBD1|TRBJ1-4
TGTGCCAGCAGCCCCGGACAGGGGGTGGGCGAAAAACTGTTTTTT
CASSPGQGVGEKLFF
>NA|TRBV11-2|NA|TRBJ2-5
TGTGCCAGCAGCTTATGGGCAGGGTCAATTCGAACGGCCCAGTACTTC
CASSLWAGSIRTAQYF
>NA|TRBV28|TRBD1|TRBJ2-3
TGTGCCAGCAGGTCCGGCGACAGGGGACAAAATACGCAGTATTTT
CASRSGDRGQNTQYF
>NA|TRBV7-9|NA|TRBJ1-5
TGTTCCAGCAGCTTAGATTCGCTAGGTAATCAGCCCCAGCATTTT
CSSSLDSLGNQPQHF
>few|TRBV6-1|NA|TRBJ2-7
TGTGCCAGCAGTGAAAGGCGGAAACAGTACTTC
CASSERRKQYF
>NA|TRBV4-2|TRBD2|TRBJ2-1
TGTGCCAGCAGCACGCGCCTAGCGGGCTCTGTTGGGGGCAATGAGCAGTTCTTC
CASSTRLAGSVGGNEQFF
>once|TRBV2|TRBD2|TRBJ2-1
TGTGCCAGCGGGACTAGCTCCTACAATGAGCAGTTCTTC
CASGTSSYNEQFF
>NA|TRBV6-1|TRBD1|TRBJ1-6
TGTGCCAGCCCTCGGGGACAGGGGGTTTTCTCACCCCTCCACTTT
CASPRGQGVFSPLHF
>NA|TRBV28|TRBD1|TRBJ1-1
TGTGCCAGCAGTTCGTCCGGGACAGGGGGTGGCACTGAAGCTTTCTTT
CASSSSGTGGGTEAFF
>NA|TRBV11-3|NA|TRBJ2-2
TGTGCCAGCAGCTTAGTGGGGTTCGGAACGGGGAGTGGGGAGCTGTTTTTT
CASSLVGFGTGSGELFF
>NA|TRBV28|TRBD1|TRBJ1-6
TGTGCCAGCAAAGTCCCACTCGGACAGGCCGCGATGGTACCCCTCCACTTT
CASKVPLGQAAMVPLHF
>NA|TRBV7-8|TRBD1|TRBJ2-2
TGTGCCAGCAGCGACAGGACAGGGAAAACCGGGGAGCTGTTTTTT
CASSDRTGKTGELFF
>few|TRBV18|NA|TRBJ1-1
TGTGCCAGCTCACCAATGGAGGGGACTGAAGCTTTCTTT
CASSPMEGTEAFF
>once|TRBV4-3|NA|TRBJ2-3
TGCGCCAGCAGCCAAGACAGGATCACAGATACGCAGTATTTT
CASSQDRITDTQYF
>NA|TRBV27|TRBD1|TRBJ2-7
TGTGCCAGCAGTTCTTCACCGGGACAGGGGGCGTTCGAGCAGTACTTC
CASSSSPGQGAFEQYF
>NA|TRBV28|NA|TRBJ1-4
TGTGCCAGCAGTCCTAACCTACAGGGAGGGTATGAAAAACTGTTTTTT
CASSPNLQGGYEKLFF
>NA|TRBV28|TRBD2|TRBJ2-7
TGTGCCAGCAGTTTATTGGCGGGAGTAGCGCACTTC
CASSLLAGVAHF
>NA|TRBV7-8|TRBD2|TRBJ2-1
TGTGCCAGCAGCTCGGCCGGGGGGGCGGGCTACAATGAGCAGTTCTTC
CASSSAGGAGYNEQFF
>NA|TRBV7-8|NA|TRBJ2-1
TGTGCCAGCAGCTTAGCCGGACTGCTTAATGAGCAGTTCTTC
CASSLAGLLNEQFF
>NA|TRBV28|NA|TRBJ2-2
TGTGCCAGCAGTCCTACCTTCTCCGGGGAGCTGTTTTTT
CASSPTFSGELFF
>NA|TRBV6-6|NA|TRBJ2-1
TGTGCCAGCAGTCGCACTAGCAATGAGCAGTTCTTC
CASSRTSNEQFF
>NA|TRBV18|TRBD1|TRBJ2-3
TGTGCCAGCTCACTTGGACAGGGTATCGCAGATACGCAGTATTTT
CASSLGQGIADTQYF
>NA|TRBV19|TRBD2|TRBJ2-5
TGTGCCAGCCACGAAGCCGGGGGGGAGACCCAGTACTTC
CASHEAGGETQYF